This T cell receptor beta chain was identified in a study of T cell responses to AZD1222 COVID-19 vaccine. Study outcomes and limitations: Repertoire collection took place solely once the T cell response had peaked. Following two doses of AZD1222, Spike-specific TCR breadth and depth rose. Baseline antibody screening turned up just a handful of seropositive AZD1222 recipients.

CDR1 SNHLY and CDR2 FYNNEI come from the germline V gene. The V gene lost 6 bases and the J gene lost 1 base, with 14 bases spanning the gap. The CDR3 totals 15 residues. Analysis merged second doses at about 4 or about 12 weeks. Profiled with immunoSEQ multiplex PCR; TCRdb holds only in-frame clones, not every one. The repertoire holds about 160,000 clones, with 92% as singletons. Of note for this clone: Its antigen is unidentified.

The genes are TRBV2 and TRBJ2-3; D assignment may be TRBD1 or TRBD2 (6 bases each). This material consisted of peripheral blood, taken 28 days after the second AZD1222 dose. This TCR was sampled from an adult who received the AZD1222 COVID-19 vaccine. Here the CDR3 reads CASRQGGIGTDTQYF. Written as DNA, the CDR3 is TGTGCCAGCAGGCAAGGGGGGATAGGCACAGATACGCAGTATTTT.